This T cell receptor (beta chain) was found in a study of shared clonotypes between healthy human individuals. Study-wide results and caveats: Generation of non-shared clonotypes was less probable than generation of clonotypes shared by all four donors.

Comment on this clone: Antigen: not known.

Positively selected for CCR7, the CD45RO-negative cells used as naive CD8 cells excluded terminally differentiated effector memory CD45RA+ cells. Sequencing used immunoSEQ multiplex PCR; TCRdb keeps in-frame clones, though not all of them. This table holds about 2.1 million clones, 93% found once. This TCR was recovered from a man aged 18 to 30 in good health. Some clones in this sample may be carry-over from other donors' samples. The sample was naive CD8+ T cells from PBMCs.

CDR3 protein: CASSPGSSGYNEQFF. In nucleotides, the CDR3 is TGTGCCAGCAGCCCAGGGAGTAGCGGCTACAATGAGCAGTTCTTC. The genes are TRBV14 and TRBJ2-1; D is perhaps TRBD2 (6 bases). Germline loops: CDR1 SGHDN, CDR2 FVKESK. There are 15 residues in the CDR3. V dropped 4 bases and J dropped 3 bases, with 13 bases sitting between them.